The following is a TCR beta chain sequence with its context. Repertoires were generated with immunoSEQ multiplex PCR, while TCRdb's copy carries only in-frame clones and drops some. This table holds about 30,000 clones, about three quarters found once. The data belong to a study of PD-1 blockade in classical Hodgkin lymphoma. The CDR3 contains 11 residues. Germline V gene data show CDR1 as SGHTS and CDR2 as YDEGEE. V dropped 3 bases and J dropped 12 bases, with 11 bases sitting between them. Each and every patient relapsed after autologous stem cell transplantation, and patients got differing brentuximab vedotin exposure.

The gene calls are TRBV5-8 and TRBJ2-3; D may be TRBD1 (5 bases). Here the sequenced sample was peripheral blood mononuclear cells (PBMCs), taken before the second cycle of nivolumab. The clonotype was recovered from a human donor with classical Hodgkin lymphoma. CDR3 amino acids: CASSSERGQYF. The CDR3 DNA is TGTGCCAGCAGCTCCGAAAGGGGTCAGTATTTT.